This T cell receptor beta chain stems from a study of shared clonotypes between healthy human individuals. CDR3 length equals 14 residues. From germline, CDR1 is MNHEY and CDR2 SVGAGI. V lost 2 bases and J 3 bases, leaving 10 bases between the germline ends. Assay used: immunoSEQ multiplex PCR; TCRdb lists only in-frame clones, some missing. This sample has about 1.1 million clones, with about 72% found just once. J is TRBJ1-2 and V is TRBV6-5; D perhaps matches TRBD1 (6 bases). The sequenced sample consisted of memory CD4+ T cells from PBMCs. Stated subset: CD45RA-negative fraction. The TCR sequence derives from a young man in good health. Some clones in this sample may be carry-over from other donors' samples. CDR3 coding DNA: TGTGCCAGCAGTTACGTGGGGGGCGACTATGGCTACACCTTC. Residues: CASSYVGGDYGYTF.